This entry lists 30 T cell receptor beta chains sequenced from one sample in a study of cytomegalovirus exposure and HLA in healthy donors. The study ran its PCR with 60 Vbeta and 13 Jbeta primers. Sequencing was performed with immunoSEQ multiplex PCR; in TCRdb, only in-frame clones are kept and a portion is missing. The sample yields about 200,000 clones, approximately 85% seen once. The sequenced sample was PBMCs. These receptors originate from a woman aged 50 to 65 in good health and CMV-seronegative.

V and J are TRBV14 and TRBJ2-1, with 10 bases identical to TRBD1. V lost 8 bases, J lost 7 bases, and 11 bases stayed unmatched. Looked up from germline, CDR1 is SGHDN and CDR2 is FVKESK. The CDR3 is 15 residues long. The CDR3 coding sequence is TGTGCCAGCCGGGGGACAGGGGTAGGTTGGAATGAGCAGTTCTTC. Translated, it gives CASRGTGVGWNEQFF.

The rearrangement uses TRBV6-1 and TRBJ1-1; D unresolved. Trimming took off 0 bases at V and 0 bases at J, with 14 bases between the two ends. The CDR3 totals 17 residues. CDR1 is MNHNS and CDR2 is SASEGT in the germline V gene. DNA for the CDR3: TGTGCCAGCAGTGAAGCGTTTAGTGCAGGTTTGAACACTGAAGCTTTCTTT. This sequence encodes CASSEAFSAGLNTEAFF.

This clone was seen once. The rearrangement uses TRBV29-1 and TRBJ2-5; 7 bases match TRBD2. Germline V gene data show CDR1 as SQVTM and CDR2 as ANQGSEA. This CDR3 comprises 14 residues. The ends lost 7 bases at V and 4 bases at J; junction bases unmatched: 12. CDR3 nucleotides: TGCAGCGCCCAGTGGCGGGGGAGTCGAGAGACCCAGTACTTC. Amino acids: CSAQWRGSRETQYF.

In DNA form, the CDR3 reads TGTGCCAGCAGTTACTCGGAGGGCGGGGAGCTGTTTTTT. Translating gives CASSYSEGGELFF. The genes are TRBV6-5 and TRBJ2-2; TRBD2 might be the D (6 bases). The germline V gene has CDR1 MNHEY and CDR2 SVGAGI. Trimming removed 0 bases from V and 7 bases from J, with 6 bases in between. The CDR3 covers 13 residues.

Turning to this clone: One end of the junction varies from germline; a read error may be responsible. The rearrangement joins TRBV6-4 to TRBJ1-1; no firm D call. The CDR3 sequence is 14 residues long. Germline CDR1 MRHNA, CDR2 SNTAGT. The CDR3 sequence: CASRRERGNSEAFF. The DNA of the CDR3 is TGTGCCAGCAGGAGGGAGAGAGGGAACTCTGAAGCTTTCTTT.

In DNA form, the CDR3 reads TGTGCCAGCAGCTCTAGCGGGGAGACCCAGTACTTC. Encoded protein: CASSSSGETQYF. The chain combines TRBV7-8 with TRBJ2-5, with TRBD2 identical over 8 bases. CDR1 and CDR2 from the germline V gene are SGHVS and FQNEAQ. V shed 4 bases and J 5 bases; nucleotides not matched to a gene: 0. This CDR3 contains 12 residues.

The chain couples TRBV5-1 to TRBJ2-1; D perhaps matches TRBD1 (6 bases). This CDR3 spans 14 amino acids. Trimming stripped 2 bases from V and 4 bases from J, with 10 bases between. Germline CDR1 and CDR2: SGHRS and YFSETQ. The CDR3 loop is CASSLQGRYNEQFF. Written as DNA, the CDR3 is TGCGCCAGCAGCTTACAGGGACGGTACAATGAGCAGTTCTTC.

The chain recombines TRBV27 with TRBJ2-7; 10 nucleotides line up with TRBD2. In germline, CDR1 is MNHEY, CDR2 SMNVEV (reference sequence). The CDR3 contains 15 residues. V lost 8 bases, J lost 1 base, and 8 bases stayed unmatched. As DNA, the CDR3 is TGTGCCAGCGGGAAGACTAGCGGGTCTTCCTACGAGCAGTACTTC. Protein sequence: CASGKTSGSSYEQYF.

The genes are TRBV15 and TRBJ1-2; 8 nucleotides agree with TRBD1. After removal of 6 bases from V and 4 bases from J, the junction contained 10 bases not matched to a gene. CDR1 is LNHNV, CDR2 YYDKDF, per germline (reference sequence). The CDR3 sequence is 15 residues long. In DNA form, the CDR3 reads TGTGCCACCAGTAAGGGACAGGTGGAATTCTATGGCTACACCTTC. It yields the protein CATSKGQVEFYGYTF.

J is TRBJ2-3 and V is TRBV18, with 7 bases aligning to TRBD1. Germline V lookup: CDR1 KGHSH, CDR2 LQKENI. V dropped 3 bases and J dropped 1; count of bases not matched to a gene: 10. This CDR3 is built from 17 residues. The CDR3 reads CASSPFSDRVGTDTQYF. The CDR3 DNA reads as TGTGCCAGCTCACCTTTCAGCGACAGGGTGGGCACAGATACGCAGTATTTT. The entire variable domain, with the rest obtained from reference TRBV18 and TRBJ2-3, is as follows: NAGVMQNPRHLVRRRGQEARLRCSPMKGHSHVYWYRQLPEEGLKFMVYLQKENIIDESGMPKERFSAEFPKEGPSILRIQQVVRGDSAAYFCASSPFSDRVGTDTQYFGPGTRLTVL.

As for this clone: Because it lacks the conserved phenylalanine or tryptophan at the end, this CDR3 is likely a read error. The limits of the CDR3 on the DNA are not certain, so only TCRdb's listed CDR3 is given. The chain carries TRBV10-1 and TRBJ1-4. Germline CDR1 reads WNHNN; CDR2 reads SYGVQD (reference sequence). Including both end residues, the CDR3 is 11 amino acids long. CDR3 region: CASRRGGTPVP.

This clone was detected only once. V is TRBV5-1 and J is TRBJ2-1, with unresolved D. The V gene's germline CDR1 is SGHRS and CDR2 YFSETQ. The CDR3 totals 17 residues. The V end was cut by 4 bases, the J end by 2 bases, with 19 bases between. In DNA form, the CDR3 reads TGCGCCAGCAGCCGAGCTAATCATATGCCCCCCTACAATGAGCAGTTCTTC. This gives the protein CASSRANHMPPYNEQFF. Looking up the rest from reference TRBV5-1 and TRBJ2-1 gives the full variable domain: KAGVTQTPRYLIKTRGQQVTLSCSPISGHRSVSWYQQTPGQGLQFLFEYFSETQRNKGNFPGRFSGRQFSNSRSEMNVSTLELGDSALYLCASSRANHMPPYNEQFFGPGTRLTVL.

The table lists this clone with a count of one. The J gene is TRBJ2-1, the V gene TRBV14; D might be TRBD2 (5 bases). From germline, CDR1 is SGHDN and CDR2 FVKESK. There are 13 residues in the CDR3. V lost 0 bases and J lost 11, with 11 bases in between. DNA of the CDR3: TGTGCCAGCAGCCAAGATCGGCGGGCTCAGCAGTTCTTC. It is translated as CASSQDRRAQQFF.

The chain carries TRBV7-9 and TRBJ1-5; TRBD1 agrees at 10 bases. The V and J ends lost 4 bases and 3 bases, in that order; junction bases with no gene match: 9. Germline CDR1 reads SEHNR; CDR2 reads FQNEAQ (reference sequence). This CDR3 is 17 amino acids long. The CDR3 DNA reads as TGTGCCAGCAGCTCGGGGGCGACAGGGGGCACCAATCAGCCCCAGCATTTT. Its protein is CASSSGATGGTNQPQHF.

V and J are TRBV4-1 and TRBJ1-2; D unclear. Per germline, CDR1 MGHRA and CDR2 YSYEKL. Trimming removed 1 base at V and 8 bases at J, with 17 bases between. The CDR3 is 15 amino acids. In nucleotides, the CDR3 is TGCGCCAGCAGCCAAGGGCCTTCCGGGAAAGGGGGCTACACCTTC. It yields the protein CASSQGPSGKGGYTF.

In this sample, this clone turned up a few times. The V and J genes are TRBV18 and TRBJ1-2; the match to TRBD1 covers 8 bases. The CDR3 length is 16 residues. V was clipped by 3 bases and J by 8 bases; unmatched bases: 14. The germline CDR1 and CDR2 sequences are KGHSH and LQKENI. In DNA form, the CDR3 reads TGTGCCAGCTCACCTTCCGGGACAGGAGCGTCCGGCGGCTACACCTTC. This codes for CASSPSGTGASGGYTF.

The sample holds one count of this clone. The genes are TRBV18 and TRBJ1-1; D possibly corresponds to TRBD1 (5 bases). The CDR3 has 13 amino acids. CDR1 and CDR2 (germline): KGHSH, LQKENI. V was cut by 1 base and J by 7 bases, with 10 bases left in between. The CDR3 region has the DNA TGTGCCAGCTCACCACTCATAAGGGGTGAAGCTTTCTTT. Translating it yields CASSPLIRGEAFF.

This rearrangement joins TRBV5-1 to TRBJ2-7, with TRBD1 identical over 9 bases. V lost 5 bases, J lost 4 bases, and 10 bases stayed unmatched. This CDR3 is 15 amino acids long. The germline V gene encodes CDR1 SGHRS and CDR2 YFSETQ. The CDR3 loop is CASRKQGTGNYEQYF. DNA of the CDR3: TGCGCCAGCAGGAAGCAGGGGACAGGGAATTACGAGCAGTACTTC.

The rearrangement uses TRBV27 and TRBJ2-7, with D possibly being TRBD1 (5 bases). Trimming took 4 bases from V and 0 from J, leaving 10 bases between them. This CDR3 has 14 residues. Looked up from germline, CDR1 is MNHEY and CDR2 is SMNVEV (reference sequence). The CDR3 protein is CASSSSGISYEQYF. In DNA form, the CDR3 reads TGTGCCAGCAGTTCCTCAGGGATCTCCTACGAGCAGTACTTC.

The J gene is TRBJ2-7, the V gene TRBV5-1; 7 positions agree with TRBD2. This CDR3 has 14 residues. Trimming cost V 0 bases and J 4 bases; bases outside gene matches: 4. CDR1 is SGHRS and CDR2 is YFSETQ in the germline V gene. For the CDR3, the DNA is TGCGCCAGCAGCTTGGAGGCTAGCGGTTACGAGCAGTACTTC. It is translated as CASSLEASGYEQYF.

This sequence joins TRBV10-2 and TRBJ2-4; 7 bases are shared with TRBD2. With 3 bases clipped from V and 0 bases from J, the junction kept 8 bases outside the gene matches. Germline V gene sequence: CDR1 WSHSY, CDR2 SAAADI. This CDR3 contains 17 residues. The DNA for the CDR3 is TGCGCCAGCAGTGATAGCGCGGGGAGGGAAGCCAAAAACATTCAGTACTTC. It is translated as CASSDSAGREAKNIQYF.

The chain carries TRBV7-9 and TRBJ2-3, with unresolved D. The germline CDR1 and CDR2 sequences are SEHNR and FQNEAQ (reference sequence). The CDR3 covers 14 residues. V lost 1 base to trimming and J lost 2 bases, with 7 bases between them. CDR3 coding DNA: TGTGCCAGCAGCTTAGGACTTGCCACAGATACGCAGTATTTT. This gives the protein CASSLGLATDTQYF.

The CDR3 DNA reads as TGCGCCAGCAGCTTCAGCGGTATCTCCTACAATGAGCAGTTCTTC. It encodes CASSFSGISYNEQFF. This chain joins TRBV5-1 and TRBJ2-1, with TRBD2 as a possible D gene (5 bases). V lost 2 bases to trimming and J lost 0 bases, with 9 bases between them. Germline CDR1 is SGHRS and CDR2 is YFSETQ. CDR3 length: 15 residues.

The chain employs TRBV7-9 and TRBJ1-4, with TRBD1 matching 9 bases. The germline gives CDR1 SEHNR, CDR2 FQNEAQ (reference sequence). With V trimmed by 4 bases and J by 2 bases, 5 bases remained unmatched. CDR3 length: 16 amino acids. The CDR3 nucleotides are TGTGCCAGCAGCTCGGACAGGGGACCCACTAATGAAAAACTGTTTTTT. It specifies CASSSDRGPTNEKLFF. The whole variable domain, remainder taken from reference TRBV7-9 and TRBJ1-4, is DTGVSQNPRHKITKRGQNVTFRCDPISEHNRLYWYRQTLGQGPEFLTYFQNEAQLEKSRLLSDRFSAERPKGSFSTLEIQRTEQGDSAMYLCASSSDRGPTNEKLFFGSGTQLSVL.

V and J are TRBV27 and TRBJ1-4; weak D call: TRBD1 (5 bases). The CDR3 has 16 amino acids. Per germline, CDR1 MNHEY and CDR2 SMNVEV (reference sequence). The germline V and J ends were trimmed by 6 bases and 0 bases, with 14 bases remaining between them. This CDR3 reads CASRDGGIATNEKLFF. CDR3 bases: TGTGCCAGCAGGGATGGGGGGATTGCAACTAATGAAAAACTGTTTTTT. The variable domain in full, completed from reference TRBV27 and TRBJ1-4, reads EAQVTQNPRYLITVTGKKLTVTCSQNMNHEYMSWYRQDPGLGLRQIYYSMNVEVTDKGDVPEGYKVSRKEKRNFPLILESPSPNQTSLYFCASRDGGIATNEKLFFGSGTQLSVL.

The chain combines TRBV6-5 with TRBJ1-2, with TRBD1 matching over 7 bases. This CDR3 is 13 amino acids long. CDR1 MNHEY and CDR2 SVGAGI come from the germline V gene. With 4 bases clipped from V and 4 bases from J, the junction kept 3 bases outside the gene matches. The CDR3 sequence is CASSFGTAYGYTF. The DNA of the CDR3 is TGTGCCAGCAGTTTCGGGACAGCCTATGGCTACACCTTC.

The CDR3 spells CSANRGFEQFF. The CDR3 nucleotides are TGCAGTGCTAACAGGGGGTTTGAGCAGTTCTTC. The genes are TRBV20-1 and TRBJ2-1; 8 bases line up with TRBD1. There are 11 residues in the CDR3. Trimming at V came to 4 bases and at J to 9 bases, leaving 2 bases not matched to a gene. CDR1 is DFQATT, CDR2 SNEGSKA, per germline (reference sequence).

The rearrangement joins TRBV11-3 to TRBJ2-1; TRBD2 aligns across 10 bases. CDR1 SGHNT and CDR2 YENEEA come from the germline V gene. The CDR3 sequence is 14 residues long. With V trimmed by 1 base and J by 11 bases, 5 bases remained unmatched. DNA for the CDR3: TGTGCCAGCAGCTTAGCTAGCGGGAGTGCGCAGCAGTTCTTC. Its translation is CASSLASGSAQQFF. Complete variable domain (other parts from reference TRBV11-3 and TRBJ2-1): EAGVVQSPRYKIIEKKQPVAFWCNPISGHNTLYWYLQNLGQGPELLIRYENEEAVDDSQLPKDRFSAERLKGVDSTLKIQPAELGDSAVYLCASSLASGSAQQFFGPGTRLTVL.

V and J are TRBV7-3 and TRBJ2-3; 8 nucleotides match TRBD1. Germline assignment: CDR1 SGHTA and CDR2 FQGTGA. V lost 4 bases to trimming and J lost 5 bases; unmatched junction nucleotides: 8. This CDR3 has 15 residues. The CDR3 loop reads CASSSSRQGRDTQYF. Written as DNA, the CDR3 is TGTGCCAGCAGCTCCTCCCGACAGGGGAGAGATACGCAGTATTTT.

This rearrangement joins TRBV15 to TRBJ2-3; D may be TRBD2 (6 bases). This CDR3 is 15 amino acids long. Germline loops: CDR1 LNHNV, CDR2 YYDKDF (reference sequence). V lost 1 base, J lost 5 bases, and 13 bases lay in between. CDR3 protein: CATSRARLDLDTQYF. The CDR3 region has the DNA TGTGCCACCAGCAGAGCAAGACTAGACCTAGATACGCAGTATTTT.